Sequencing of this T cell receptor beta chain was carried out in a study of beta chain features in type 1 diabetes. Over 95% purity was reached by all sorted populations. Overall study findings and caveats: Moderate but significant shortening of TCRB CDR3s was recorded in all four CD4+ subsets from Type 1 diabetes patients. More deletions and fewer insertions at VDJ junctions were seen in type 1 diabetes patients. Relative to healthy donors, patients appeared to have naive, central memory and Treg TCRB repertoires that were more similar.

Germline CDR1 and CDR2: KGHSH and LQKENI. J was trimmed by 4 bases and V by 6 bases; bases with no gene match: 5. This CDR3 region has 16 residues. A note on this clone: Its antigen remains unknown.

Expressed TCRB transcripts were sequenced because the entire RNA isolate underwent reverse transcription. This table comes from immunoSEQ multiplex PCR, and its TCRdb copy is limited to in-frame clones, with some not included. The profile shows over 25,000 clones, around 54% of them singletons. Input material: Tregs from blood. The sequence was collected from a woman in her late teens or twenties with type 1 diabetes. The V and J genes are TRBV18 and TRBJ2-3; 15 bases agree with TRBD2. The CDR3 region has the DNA TGTGCCAGCTCGGCCGGACTAGCGGGAGGGCCAGATACGCAGTATTTT. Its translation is CASSAGLAGGPDTQYF. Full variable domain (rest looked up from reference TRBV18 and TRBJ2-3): NAGVMQNPRHLVRRRGQEARLRCSPMKGHSHVYWYRQLPEEGLKFMVYLQKENIIDESGMPKERFSAEFPKEGPSILRIQQVVRGDSAAYFCASSAGLAGGPDTQYFGPGTRLTVL.